The 23 T cell receptor beta chains below come from one sample, sequenced in a study of OX40 agonist ivuxolimab in advanced cancers. The repertoire was sequenced with immunoSEQ multiplex PCR; TCRdb's copy has only in-frame clones and lacks some. Among tens of thousands of clones, 70% to 90% were seen once, and the ten largest hold around 7.4%. Sequences were derived from CD4+ or CD8+ T cells sorted from blood, sampled in a trial of the OX40 agonist ivuxolimab. These receptors all stem from an adult with an advanced solid tumor such as melanoma, head and neck, liver or kidney cancer.

This clone turned up a few times. V and J are TRBV7-2 and TRBJ1-3; D is unresolved. V was pared by 3 bases and J by 0 bases, with 12 bases between. From germline, CDR1 is SGHTA and CDR2 FQGNSA. The CDR3 loop spans 16 amino acids. The CDR3 region has the DNA TGTGCCAGCAGCTTGAGTTCAGGCTTCTCTGGAAACACCATATATTTT. Encoded protein: CASSLSSGFSGNTIYF.

The chain carries TRBV4-1 and TRBJ2-1; D gene unclear. CDR1 is MGHRA and CDR2 is YSYEKL in the germline V gene. The CDR3 length is 15 residues. Trimming cost V 6 bases and J 7 bases, with 19 bases left between them. CDR3 in amino acids: CASSHSDLGVNEQFF. CDR3 DNA: TGCGCCAGCAGTCACTCGGACCTCGGTGTGAATGAGCAGTTCTTC.

This chain connects TRBV7-8 to TRBJ2-1; TRBD1 might be the D (6 bases). V lost 5 bases to trimming and J lost 12 bases, with 17 bases between them. The CDR3 spans 13 residues. The germline gives CDR1 SGHVS, CDR2 FQNEAQ. The CDR3 DNA sequence: TGTGCCAGCAGCCTGATCAGGGGAATCCGGCAGTTCTTC. Protein sequence: CASSLIRGIRQFF.

The chain has TRBV4-1 and TRBJ2-5; TRBD2 is a possible D gene (6 bases). The CDR3 has 15 residues. Germline assignment: CDR1 MGHRA and CDR2 YSYEKL. V was cut by 0 bases and J by 4 bases, with 12 bases left in between. Here the CDR3 DNA reads TGCGCCAGCAGCCAAGATGAGGGGCGGGGAGAGACCCAGTACTTC. Translation: CASSQDEGRGETQYF.

V is TRBV28 and J is TRBJ2-1; TRBD2 matches at 9 bases. Germline values: CDR1 MDHEN, CDR2 SYDVKM. Trimming cost V 8 bases and J 0 bases; bases outside gene matches: 5. The CDR3 has 15 amino acids. CDR3 in amino acids: CASVEAGGSYNEQFF. For the CDR3, the DNA is TGTGCCAGCGTAGAAGCGGGAGGCTCCTACAATGAGCAGTTCTTC.

The genes are TRBV10-3 and TRBJ2-7; 10 bases fit TRBD2. CDR3 size: 16 residues. V gave up 6 bases and J gave up 0 bases; unmatched junction bases: 8. Germline V lookup: CDR1 ENHRY, CDR2 SYGVKD. The DNA for the CDR3 is TGTGCCATCAGCCCCGGGACTAGCGCGAGCTCCTACGAGCAGTACTTC. Protein: CAISPGTSASSYEQYF.

The chain has TRBV7-9 and TRBJ2-3; D not resolved. Germline CDR1 is SEHNR and CDR2 is FQNEAQ (reference sequence). This CDR3 spans 13 amino acids. Trimming pared 2 bases from V and 3 bases from J, leaving 6 bases between. This CDR3 reads CASSLRDTDTQYF. The DNA of the CDR3 is TGTGCCAGCAGCTTAAGGGATACAGATACGCAGTATTTT.

In nucleotides, the CDR3 is TGTGCCAGTAGTATTAACAGGAAATACAATGAGCAGTTCTTC. Its translation: CASSINRKYNEQFF. The chain combines TRBV19 with TRBJ2-1, with a possible D match to TRBD1 (5 bases). The CDR3 extends over 14 amino acids. Germline V gives CDR1 LNHDA, CDR2 SQIVND (reference sequence). The germline V and J ends were trimmed by 3 bases and 4 bases, with 10 bases remaining between them.

J is TRBJ2-3 and V is TRBV7-6; D gene ambiguous. The V gene lost 4 bases and the J gene lost 2 bases, with 4 bases spanning the gap. The V gene's germline CDR1 is SGHVS and CDR2 FNYEAQ. This CDR3 is built from 12 residues. The CDR3 bases are TGTGCCAGCAGCTCCCCCACAGATACGCAGTATTTT. Its translation: CASSSPTDTQYF.

The chain is built from TRBV19 and TRBJ1-2; 8 nucleotides match TRBD1. CDR1 LNHDA and CDR2 SQIVND come from the germline V gene (reference sequence). The junction had 5 bases not matched to a gene; V was cut back by 1 base and J by 4 bases. This CDR3 is 15 amino acids long. The CDR3 loop is CASSIAAGTGYGYTF. The DNA of the CDR3 is TGTGCCAGTAGTATAGCCGCCGGGACAGGCTATGGCTACACCTTC.

V and J are TRBV11-1 and TRBJ2-7; TRBD1 or TRBD2 may be the D gene (6 bases each). The CDR3 has 15 amino acids. The V end lost 1 base, the J end lost 4 bases, and 14 bases lay between the germline ends. CDR1 SGHAT and CDR2 FQDESV come from the germline V gene (reference sequence). The CDR3 DNA reads as TGTGCCAGCAGCTTAGGCCGGGGGCGCGGGTACGAGCAGTACTTC. Its translation: CASSLGRGRGYEQYF.

The chain links TRBV30 to TRBJ2-7, with 15 bases lining up with TRBD2. CDR1 GTSNPN and CDR2 SVGIG come from the germline V gene (reference sequence). This CDR3 comprises 15 residues. Losses at the gene ends were 1 base for V and 5 bases for J; bases not matched to a gene: 3. The chain's CDR3 is CAWSAGTSGGNEQYF. DNA of the CDR3: TGTGCCTGGAGTGCCGGGACTAGCGGGGGGAACGAGCAGTACTTC.

This chain joins TRBV19 and TRBJ2-7, with TRBD1 identical over 9 bases. The ends lost 6 bases at V and 5 bases at J; junction bases unmatched: 5. The CDR3 has 13 amino acids. CDR1 and CDR2 (germline): LNHDA, SQIVND (reference sequence). The CDR3 here is CASSSTGGDEQYF. The CDR3 DNA follows: TGTGCCAGTAGCTCTACAGGGGGCGACGAGCAGTACTTC.

V and J are TRBV2 and TRBJ2-1; 8 positions match TRBD2. Germline CDR1 and CDR2: SNHLY and FYNNEI. The CDR3 is made up of 15 amino acids. V lost 6 bases, J lost 8 bases, and 12 bases stayed unmatched. CDR3 bases: TGTGCCAGCAGGAACGGGAGGGCAGGGAGGGATGAGCAGTTCTTC. Its protein is CASRNGRAGRDEQFF.

This clone turned up a few times. The V call is TRBV4-1, the J call TRBJ2-2; 8 bases are shared with TRBD2. J lost 4 bases, V lost 3 bases, and 7 bases had no gene match. Germline CDR1 MGHRA, CDR2 YSYEKL. The CDR3 length is 16 residues. The CDR3 region is CASSQPAAGVTGELFF. DNA of the CDR3: TGCGCCAGCAGCCAGCCCGCAGCGGGGGTCACCGGGGAGCTGTTTTTT.

This sequence joins TRBV4-1 and TRBJ2-3; 8 positions agree with TRBD1. The CDR3 consists of 15 residues. Germline CDR1 MGHRA, CDR2 YSYEKL. Trimming at V came to 4 bases and at J to 5 bases, leaving 8 bases not matched to a gene. The CDR3 here is CASSLSGGIGDTQYF. In DNA form, the CDR3 reads TGCGCCAGCAGCCTATCAGGGGGCATCGGAGATACGCAGTATTTT.

The chain uses TRBV7-9 and TRBJ1-4; tentatively, D is TRBD1 (5 bases). Germline assignment: CDR1 SEHNR and CDR2 FQNEAQ (reference sequence). The CDR3 extends over 15 amino acids. Trimming took 5 bases from V and 4 from J, leaving 14 bases between them. CDR3 residues: CASSLPVGGNEKLFF. The DNA of the CDR3 is TGTGCCAGCAGCCTCCCGGTCGGGGGTAATGAAAAACTGTTTTTT.

This sequence joins TRBV4-1 and TRBJ2-7; 10 nucleotides line up with TRBD2. Germline CDR1 MGHRA, CDR2 YSYEKL. The CDR3 length is 14 residues. Trimming at V came to 3 bases and at J to 7 bases, leaving 6 bases not matched to a gene. This CDR3 reads CASSQPGTSEEQYF. CDR3 DNA sequence: TGCGCCAGCAGCCAGCCCGGGACTAGCGAAGAGCAGTACTTC.

The rearrangement uses TRBV5-4 and TRBJ2-5; D call uncertain. The CDR3 sequence is 13 residues long. In germline, CDR1 is SGHNT, CDR2 YYREEE (reference sequence). Trimming took 0 bases from V and 5 from J, leaving 8 bases between them. CDR3 loop: CASSLAAFETQYF. In nucleotides, the CDR3 is TGTGCCAGCAGCTTGGCGGCCTTCGAGACCCAGTACTTC.

The chain has TRBV7-9 and TRBJ2-4; tentative D call: TRBD2 (6 bases). V gave up 1 base and J gave up 3 bases, with 16 bases separating them. The CDR3 is 17 residues long. The germline gives CDR1 SEHNR, CDR2 FQNEAQ (reference sequence). CDR3 residues: CASSLGGGGQIKNIQYF. The CDR3, as DNA: TGTGCCAGCAGCTTAGGGGGAGGCGGGCAGATCAAAAACATTCAGTACTTC. Complete variable domain (other parts from reference TRBV7-9 and TRBJ2-4): DTGVSQNPRHKITKRGQNVTFRCDPISEHNRLYWYRQTLGQGPEFLTYFQNEAQLEKSRLLSDRFSAERPKGSFSTLEIQRTEQGDSAMYLCASSLGGGGQIKNIQYFGAGTRLSVL.

This clone turned up a few times. The chain employs TRBV19 and TRBJ1-2; no definite D call. CDR1 is LNHDA, CDR2 SQIVND, per germline (reference sequence). Trimming removed 8 bases from V and 6 bases from J, with 13 bases in between. The CDR3 extends over 12 amino acids. The CDR3 DNA reads TGTGCCAGTGGGAGGACCCTCGATGGCTACACCTTC. Encoded protein: CASGRTLDGYTF.

The chain joins TRBV6-5 to TRBJ1-5; 10 nucleotides match TRBD1. The germline CDR1 and CDR2 sequences are MNHEY and SVGAGI. Germline trimming cut 6 bases from V and 6 bases from J; bases unmatched to any gene: 5. The CDR3 has 14 residues. The DNA of the CDR3 is TGTGCCAGCAGCCTCGGGACAGGGGCTCAGCCCCAGCATTTT. Translation gives CASSLGTGAQPQHF.

Here the CDR3 DNA reads TGTGCCAGCAGACCTAGCGGGAACTACGAGCAGTACTTC. As protein: CASRPSGNYEQYF. The chain links TRBV6-6 to TRBJ2-7; 9 nucleotides agree with TRBD2. Trimming took 6 bases from V and 3 from J; bases not matched to a gene: 3. Germline-derived CDR1 and CDR2 are MNHNY and SVGAGI (reference sequence). The CDR3 consists of 13 residues.